The next 14 T cell receptor beta chains were all read from a single sample in a study of T cell clonotyping in hematopoietic cell transplantation (dated by TCRdb to the early 2020s). This specimen's time point label, per the study, means: recipient sample about 28 days before transplant, after cytoreduction. Receptor amplification or capture employed the immunoSEQ multiplex PCR assay. Imported from immuneACCESS, the table was reduced by TCRdb to in-frame sequences with V and J called. These copies leave out some clones; in studies compared against another copy, an unresolved V gene accounts for under half, and the cause of the remainder is not known. The sample table lists 16,000 or so clones, 93% of them with a count of one. The ten largest clones add up to approximately 1.8% of the sample. Sequencing was performed on peripheral blood mononuclear cells, taken before stem cell transplant. These receptors originate from a man between 18 and 35 years old with biphenotypic leukemia. Some clones in this sample may be carry-over from other donors' samples.

The chain combines TRBV5-4 with TRBJ1-5; D not resolved. The V gene lost 2 bases and the J gene lost 6 bases, with 3 bases spanning the gap. The CDR3 contains 11 residues. Germline V CDR1 and CDR2: SGHNT, YYREEE (reference sequence). DNA for the CDR3: TGTGCCAGCAGCTTTGGTCAGCCCCAGCATTTT. Protein sequence: CASSFGQPQHF.

The chain has TRBV7-2 and TRBJ2-4, with D possibly TRBD2 on 5 matching bases. This CDR3 spans 16 amino acids. V was shortened by 5 bases and J by 7 bases, with 21 bases between the two germline ends. Germline-derived CDR1 and CDR2 are SGHTA and FQGNSA. CDR3 DNA sequence: TGTGCCAGCAGCACTTGGACGGGAAACCTGGGGAACATTCAGTACTTC. This codes for CASSTWTGNLGNIQYF.

This rearrangement joins TRBV2 to TRBJ2-5; no reliable D call. This CDR3 is built from 10 residues. V shed 5 bases and J shed 2 bases, with 0 bases lying between them. Germline V gene lookup returns CDR1 SNHLY and CDR2 FYNNEI. The CDR3 loop is CASSQETQYF. In DNA, the CDR3 is TGTGCCAGCAGTCAAGAGACCCAGTACTTC.

V gene TRBV30 combines with J gene TRBJ2-7; 10 bases are shared with TRBD2. The junction had 8 bases not matched to a gene; V was cut back by 3 bases and J by 6 bases. The CDR3 runs 14 residues. Germline V gene sequence: CDR1 GTSNPN, CDR2 SVGIG (reference sequence). The CDR3 sequence: CAWRISGGGSEQYF. CDR3 bases: TGTGCCTGGAGAATAAGCGGGGGGGGCTCCGAGCAGTACTTC.

This CDR3 reads CASKGDRSYEQYF. The CDR3 bases are TGTGCCAGTAAAGGCGACAGGTCCTACGAGCAGTACTTC. The rearrangement links TRBV6-5 to TRBJ2-7; possible D gene TRBD1, 6 bases. V lost 9 bases and J lost 1, with 13 bases in between. This CDR3 is 13 amino acids long. Germline CDR1 and CDR2: MNHEY and SVGAGI.

The V gene is TRBV7-2, the J gene TRBJ1-1, with a tentative D call TRBD1 (6 bases). The ends were cut back, 1 base at V and 6 bases at J, with 12 bases in the middle. Germline V lookup: CDR1 SGHTA, CDR2 FQGNSA. The CDR3 consists of 14 residues. The CDR3: CASSLVQGEPEAFF. CDR3 nucleotide sequence: TGTGCCAGCAGCTTAGTACAGGGAGAGCCTGAAGCTTTCTTT.

This chain joins TRBV6-1 and TRBJ2-1; D call uncertain. From germline, CDR1 is MNHNS and CDR2 SASEGT. The CDR3 runs 12 residues. The V and J ends lost 6 bases and 4 bases respectively, with 7 bases between them. The CDR3 reads CASRDGYNEQFF. The CDR3, as DNA: TGTGCCAGCAGAGATGGGTACAATGAGCAGTTCTTC.

The chain is built from TRBV5-6 and TRBJ2-7, with D perhaps matching TRBD1 (5 bases). V gave up 4 bases and J gave up 6 bases, with 8 bases separating them. The CDR3 is 11 residues long. From germline, CDR1 is SGHDT and CDR2 YYEEEE. The CDR3 here is CASSLRGEQYF. In nucleotides, the CDR3 is TGTGCCAGCAGCCTAAGGGGCGAGCAGTACTTC.

The chain links TRBV10-1 to TRBJ2-1, with a possible D match to TRBD1 (6 bases). CDR3 length equals 12 residues. The germline gives CDR1 WNHNN, CDR2 SYGVQD (reference sequence). With 8 bases removed from V and 8 bases from J, the gap between germline ends came to 13 bases. The CDR3 is CASGGQSDEQFF. The DNA for the CDR3 is TGCGCCAGCGGGGGCCAGTCGGATGAGCAGTTCTTC.

The chain employs TRBV2 and TRBJ1-5; D call uncertain. Germline loops: CDR1 SNHLY, CDR2 FYNNEI. This CDR3 region has 13 residues. Deletions cut 6 bases from V and 14 bases from J, with 20 bases between. The CDR3 region has the DNA TGTGCCAGCAGGGGGAGTTACAATCAGCCAAAGCATTTT. Encoded protein: CASRGSYNQPKHF.

This clone was found once. The genes are TRBV18 and TRBJ2-2; no definite D call. Between the trimmed V and J ends, which lost 2 bases and 5 bases, there was a span of 9 bases. The CDR3 loop spans 14 amino acids. Germline V gene lookup returns CDR1 KGHSH and CDR2 LQKENI. The CDR3 DNA reads TGTGCCAGCTCACCATTCAAAGGGACCGGGGAGCTGTTTTTT. It translates to CASSPFKGTGELFF.

The V and J genes are TRBV11-3 and TRBJ1-1; no firm D call. Trimming removed 3 bases from V and 1 base from J, with 9 bases in between. The CDR3 consists of 14 residues. Per the germline V gene, CDR1 is SGHNT and CDR2 is YENEEA. Here the CDR3 reads CASSFSSSNTEAFF. For the CDR3, the DNA is TGTGCCAGCAGCTTTTCCTCATCGAACACTGAAGCTTTCTTT.

V gene TRBV5-1 combines with J gene TRBJ2-3; D tentatively fits TRBD1 or TRBD2 (6 bases each). Germline V gene data show CDR1 as SGHRS and CDR2 as YFSETQ. The ends were cut back, 2 bases at V and 0 bases at J, with 25 bases in the middle. The CDR3 consists of 20 residues. Here the CDR3 reads CASSFGGRSMAIYSTDTQYF. Written as DNA, the CDR3 is TGCGCCAGCAGCTTCGGGGGCAGGTCCATGGCCATATATAGCACAGATACGCAGTATTTT. The whole variable domain, filled in from reference TRBV5-1 and TRBJ2-3, reads KAGVTQTPRYLIKTRGQQVTLSCSPISGHRSVSWYQQTPGQGLQFLFEYFSETQRNKGNFPGRFSGRQFSNSRSEMNVSTLELGDSALYLCASSFGGRSMAIYSTDTQYFGPGTRLTVL.

The chain couples TRBV7-9 to TRBJ2-5; 10 bases match TRBD2. With V trimmed by 5 bases and J by 4 bases, 7 bases remained unmatched. The CDR3 consists of 15 residues. Per the germline V gene, CDR1 is SEHNR and CDR2 is FQNEAQ (reference sequence). Here the CDR3 DNA reads TGTGCCAGCAGCATCAGCGGGGGGGCCTTAGAGACCCAGTACTTC. Amino acid sequence: CASSISGGALETQYF.